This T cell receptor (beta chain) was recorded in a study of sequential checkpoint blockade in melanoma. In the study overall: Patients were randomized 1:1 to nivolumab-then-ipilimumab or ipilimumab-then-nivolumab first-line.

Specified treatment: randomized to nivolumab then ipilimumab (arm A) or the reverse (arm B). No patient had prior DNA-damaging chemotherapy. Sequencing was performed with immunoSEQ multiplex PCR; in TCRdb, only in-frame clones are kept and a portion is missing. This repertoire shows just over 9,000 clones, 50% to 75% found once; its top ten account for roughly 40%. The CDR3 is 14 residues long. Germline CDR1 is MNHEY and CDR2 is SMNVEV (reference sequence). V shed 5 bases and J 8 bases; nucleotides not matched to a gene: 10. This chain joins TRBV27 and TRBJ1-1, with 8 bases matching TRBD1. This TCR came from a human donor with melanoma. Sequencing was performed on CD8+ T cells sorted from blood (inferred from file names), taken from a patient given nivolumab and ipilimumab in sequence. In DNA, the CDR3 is TGTGCCAGCAGTCCATCAGGGGGCGGAAACGAAGCTTTCTTT. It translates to CASSPSGGGNEAFF.